The 7 T cell receptor beta chains below come from one sample, sequenced in a study of blood T cell repertoires in COVID-19 (dated by TCRdb to the early 2020s). The library was obtained by the immunoSEQ multiplex PCR assay. The source is immuneACCESS, and TCRdb retained only in-frame sequences with V and J called. Part of the clones is not carried over; for the studies checked, unresolved V genes explain less than half of this, and the remainder is unexplained. Present in this sample are 20,000 to 25,000 clones, about nine tenths of which were seen just once. Approximately 18% of the sample is in the top ten clones. The sample taken for sequencing was peripheral blood. These receptors were taken from a woman aged 80 or older with acute or convalescent COVID-19.

This sequence joins TRBV30 and TRBJ1-5; possibly TRBD1 for D (5 bases). The germline V and J ends were trimmed by 4 bases and 4 bases, with 11 bases remaining between them. This CDR3 has 13 residues. Germline-derived CDR1 and CDR2 are GTSNPN and SVGIG (reference sequence). CDR3 in DNA: TGTGCCTGGAACCGCGGGACGAATCAGCCCCAGCATTTT. Amino acids: CAWNRGTNQPQHF.

The V gene is TRBV7-9, the J gene TRBJ2-3; 7 bases match TRBD1. The trim removed 5 bases at V and 2 bases at J, leaving 4 bases unmatched. CDR1 is SEHNR and CDR2 is FQNEAQ in the germline V gene (reference sequence). The CDR3 consists of 14 residues. The CDR3 loop is CASSLGQNTDTQYF. The DNA for the CDR3 is TGTGCCAGCAGCCTGGGACAGAACACAGATACGCAGTATTTT.

V usage is TRBV6-2 or TRBV6-3 and J usage is TRBJ2-6; 8 bases fit TRBD2. The ends lost 6 bases at V and 0 bases at J; junction bases unmatched: 10. In germline, CDR1 is MNHEY, CDR2 SVGEGT. This CDR3 region has 18 residues. CDR3 protein: CASSPQAGVVSGANVLTF. Written as DNA, the CDR3 is TGTGCCAGCAGCCCTCAAGCGGGGGTCGTCTCTGGGGCCAACGTCCTGACTTTC.

This chain links TRBV7-9 with TRBJ2-1; D unclear. CDR1 and CDR2 (germline): SEHNR, FQNEAQ (reference sequence). Deletions cut 5 bases from V and 1 base from J, with 9 bases between. The CDR3 is 14 amino acids. In DNA form, the CDR3 reads TGTGCCAGCAGCGAGTACGAGTCCTACAATGAGCAGTTCTTC. This sequence encodes CASSEYESYNEQFF.

V is TRBV18 and J is TRBJ1-1; D perhaps matches TRBD1 (6 bases). The germline V and J ends were trimmed by 1 base and 1 base, with 16 bases remaining between them. There are 17 residues in the CDR3. Germline CDR1 is KGHSH and CDR2 is LQKENI. CDR3 sequence: CASSPQDSGHKNTEAFF. DNA of the CDR3: TGTGCCAGCTCACCACAAGACTCGGGACACAAGAACACTGAAGCTTTCTTT. Using reference TRBV18 and TRBJ1-1 for the parts outside the CDR3, the full variable domain is NAGVMQNPRHLVRRRGQEARLRCSPMKGHSHVYWYRQLPEEGLKFMVYLQKENIIDESGMPKERFSAEFPKEGPSILRIQQVVRGDSAAYFCASSPQDSGHKNTEAFFGQGTRLTVV.

The chain uses TRBV12-3 or TRBV12-4 and TRBJ1-5; D possibly corresponds to TRBD1 (6 bases). Trimming took off 5 bases at V and 11 bases at J, with 10 bases between the two ends. The CDR3 loop spans 11 amino acids. DNA for the CDR3: TGTGCCAGCAGTATCAGGGGAGCCCAGCATTTT. Its translation: CASSIRGAQHF.

The chain joins TRBV4-3 to TRBJ1-1; D gene uncertain. V was clipped by 6 bases and J by 1 base, with 9 bases between them. The CDR3 is made up of 13 amino acids. The germline V gene encodes CDR1 LGHNA and CDR2 YSLEER. CDR3 loop: CASSTTANTEAFF. CDR3 sequence (DNA): TGCGCCAGCAGTACCACAGCGAACACTGAAGCTTTCTTT.